This entry features one TCR beta chain sequence. Trimming stripped 2 bases from V and 7 bases from J, with 12 bases between. CDR3 length equals 14 residues. Germline-derived CDR1 and CDR2 are ENHRY and SYGVKD. The sample belongs to a study of response to subunit inactivated influenza vaccine. TCRdb ran MiXCR on the RT-PCR reads and lists one entry per CDR3 protein. The table lists fewer than 550,000 distinct CDR3 sequences, 25% of them singletons, with approximately 1.9% in the top ten. This chain connects TRBV10-3 to TRBJ2-1, with a possible D match to TRBD2 (6 bases). The sequenced sample was CD4+ T cells sorted from PBMCs, obtained 5 to 6 days after vaccination. This clonotype originated in a man aged 45-60 years who received an inactivated influenza vaccine. The CDR3 nucleotides are TGTGCCATCAGTGAGGCGGGGACCAAAAATGAGCAGTTCTTC. This gives the protein CAISEAGTKNEQFF.